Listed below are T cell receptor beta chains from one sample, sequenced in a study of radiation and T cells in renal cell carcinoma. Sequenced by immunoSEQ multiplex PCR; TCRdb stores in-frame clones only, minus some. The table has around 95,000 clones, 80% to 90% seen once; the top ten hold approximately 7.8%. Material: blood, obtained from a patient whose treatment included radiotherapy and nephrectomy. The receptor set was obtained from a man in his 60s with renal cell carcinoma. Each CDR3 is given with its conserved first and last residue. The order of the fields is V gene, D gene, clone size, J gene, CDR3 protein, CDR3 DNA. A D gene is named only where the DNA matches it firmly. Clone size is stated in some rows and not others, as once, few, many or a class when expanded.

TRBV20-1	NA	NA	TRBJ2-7	CSVKTYEQYF	TGCAGTGTTAAAACCTACGAGCAGTACTTC
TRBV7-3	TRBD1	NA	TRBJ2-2	CASSLNGQANTGELFF	TGTGCCAGCAGCTTAAATGGACAGGCGAACACCGGGGAGCTGTTTTTT
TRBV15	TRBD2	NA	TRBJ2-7	CATSSETSGSYEQYF	TGTGCCACCAGCAGTGAAACTAGCGGGAGCTACGAGCAGTACTTC
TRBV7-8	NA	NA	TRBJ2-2	CASSPLNTGELFF	TGTGCCAGCAGCCCCCTGAACACCGGGGAGCTGTTTTTT
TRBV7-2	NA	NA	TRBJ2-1	CASSLRLTGSSYNEQFF	TGTGCCAGCAGCCTCCGTTTAACGGGCAGCTCCTACAATGAGCAGTTCTTC
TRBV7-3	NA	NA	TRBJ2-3	CASSLYGSTDTQYF	TGTGCCAGCAGCTTATACGGCAGCACAGATACGCAGTATTTT
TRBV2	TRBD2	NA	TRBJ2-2	CASSWLAGGNTGELFF	TGTGCCAGCAGTTGGCTAGCGGGAGGGAACACCGGGGAGCTGTTTTTT
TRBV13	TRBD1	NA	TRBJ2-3	CASSSGQGGTDTQYF	TGTGCCAGCAGCTCCGGACAGGGTGGCACAGATACGCAGTATTTT
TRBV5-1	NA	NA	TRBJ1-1	CASSLGTRQNTEAFF	TGCGCCAGCAGCCTTGGGACACGTCAGAACACTGAAGCTTTCTTT
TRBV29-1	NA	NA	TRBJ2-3	CSASIPGTDTQYF	TGCAGCGCGTCCATTCCGGGGACAGATACGCAGTATTTT
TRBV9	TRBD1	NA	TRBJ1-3	CASSARTGIHFSGNTIYF	TGTGCCAGCAGCGCCAGGACAGGGATACACTTCTCTGGAAACACCATATATTTT
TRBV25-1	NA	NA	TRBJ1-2	CASSELGRGFYGYTF	TGTGCCAGCAGTGAATTGGGAAGGGGCTTCTATGGCTACACCTTC
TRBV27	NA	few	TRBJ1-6	CASSLTGSSSYNSPLHF	TGTGCCAGCAGTTTAACTGGATCGAGCTCCTATAATTCACCCCTCCACTTT
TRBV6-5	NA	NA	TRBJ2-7	CASSRIRGGEQYF	TGTGCCAGCAGTCGTATCAGGGGTGGCGAGCAGTACTTC
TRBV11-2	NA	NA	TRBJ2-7	CASSLVGDEQYF	TGTGCCAGCAGCTTAGTCGGTGACGAGCAGTACTTC
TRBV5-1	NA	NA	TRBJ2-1	CASSLEVGGYNEQFF	TGCGCCAGCAGCTTGGAGGTTGGGGGTTACAATGAGCAGTTCTTC
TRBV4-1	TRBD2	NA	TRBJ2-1	CASSQERGLAGQRGEGEQFF	TGCGCCAGCAGCCAAGAGAGGGGACTAGCGGGACAACGTGGCGAGGGTGAGCAGTTCTTC
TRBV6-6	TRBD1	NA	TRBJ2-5	CASSNTGAPQETQYF	TGTGCCAGCAGTAACACAGGGGCCCCCCAAGAGACCCAGTACTTC
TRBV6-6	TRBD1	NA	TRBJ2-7	CASRNPGQGRRDEQYF	TGTGCCAGCAGAAATCCGGGACAGGGGAGAAGGGACGAGCAGTACTTC
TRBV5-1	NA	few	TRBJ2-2	CASRPLGTGELFF	TGCGCCAGCAGGCCTCTTGGGACCGGGGAGCTGTTTTTT
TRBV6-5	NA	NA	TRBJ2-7	CASSRGGLLGYEQYF	TGTGCCAGCAGTAGGGGGGGACTACTGGGGTACGAGCAGTACTTC
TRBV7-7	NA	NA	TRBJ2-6	CASSLAPGAGANVLTF	TGTGCCAGCAGCTTAGCGCCGGGGGCTGGGGCCAACGTCCTGACTTTC
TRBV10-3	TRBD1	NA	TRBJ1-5	CAISQSTGGDGVPQHF	TGTGCCATCAGCCAATCGACAGGGGGCGACGGTGTGCCCCAGCATTTT
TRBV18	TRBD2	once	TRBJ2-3	CASSQYLPRLADFTDTQYF	TGTGCCAGCTCACAATACTTACCTAGACTAGCGGACTTCACAGATACGCAGTATTTT
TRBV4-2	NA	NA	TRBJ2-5	CASSQPLQAQETQYF	TGTGCCAGCAGCCAACCTTTGCAAGCCCAAGAGACCCAGTACTTC
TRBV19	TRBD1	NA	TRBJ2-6	CASSSGQGASGANVLTF	TGTGCCAGTAGTTCGGGACAGGGGGCCTCTGGGGCCAACGTCCTGACTTTC
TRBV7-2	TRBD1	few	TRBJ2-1	CASSLGDRGPGGQFF	TGTGCCAGCAGCTTAGGGGACAGGGGACCAGGGGGGCAGTTCTTC
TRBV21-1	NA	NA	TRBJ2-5	CASSKVEISRGEETQYF	TGTGCCAGCAGCAAAGTGGAAATCTCCAGGGGAGAAGAGACCCAGTACTTC
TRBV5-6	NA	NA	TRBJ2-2	CASSLLRDYNTGELFF	TGTGCCAGCAGCTTGTTAAGGGATTACAACACCGGGGAGCTGTTTTTT
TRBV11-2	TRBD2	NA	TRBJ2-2	CASSRVAGANTGELFF	TGTGCCAGCAGCCGGGTAGCGGGGGCGAACACCGGGGAGCTGTTTTTT
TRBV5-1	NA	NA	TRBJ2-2	CASSAGTENTGELFF	TGCGCCAGCAGCGCCGGGACGGAGAACACCGGGGAGCTGTTTTTT
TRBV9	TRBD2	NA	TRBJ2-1	CASSAPEWREGYNEQFF	TGTGCCAGCAGCGCCCCGGAATGGCGGGAGGGGTACAATGAGCAGTTCTTC
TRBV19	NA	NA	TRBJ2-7	CASSTGRVYEQYF	TGTGCCAGTAGTACCGGTCGGGTCTACGAGCAGTACTTC
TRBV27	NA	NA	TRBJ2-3	CASSLSRRGTDTQYF	TGTGCCAGCAGTTTAAGCAGGCGAGGCACAGATACGCAGTATTTT
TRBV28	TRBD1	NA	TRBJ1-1	CASSLSPGGDTEAFF	TGTGCCAGCAGTTTATCACCAGGGGGCGACACTGAAGCTTTCTTT
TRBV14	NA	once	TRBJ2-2	CASSARTQATGELFF	TGTGCCAGCAGCGCCCGGACCCAGGCGACCGGGGAGCTGTTTTTT
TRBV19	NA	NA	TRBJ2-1	CASSVWTANEQFF	TGTGCCAGTAGTGTTTGGACTGCTAATGAGCAGTTCTTC
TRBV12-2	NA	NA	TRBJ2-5	CASRLPQAGQETQYF	TGTGCAAGTCGCTTACCTCAGGCCGGCCAAGAGACCCAGTACTTC
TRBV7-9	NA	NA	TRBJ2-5	CASSLVGSSPIETQYF	TGTGCCAGCAGCTTAGTGGGGAGCTCACCGATAGAGACCCAGTACTTC
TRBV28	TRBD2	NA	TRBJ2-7	CASSFWASGSSDEQYF	TGTGCCAGCAGTTTTTGGGCTAGCGGGAGTAGCGACGAGCAGTACTTC
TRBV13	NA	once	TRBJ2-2	CASKGGQGKHTGELFF	TGTGCCAGCAAGGGAGGGCAGGGGAAGCACACCGGGGAGCTGTTTTTT
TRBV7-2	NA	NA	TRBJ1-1	CASSFRGGNTEAFF	TGTGCCAGCAGCTTTAGGGGAGGGAACACTGAAGCTTTCTTT
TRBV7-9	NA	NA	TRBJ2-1	CASSLGSRYNEQFF	TGTGCCAGCAGCTTAGGGTCCAGGTACAATGAGCAGTTCTTC
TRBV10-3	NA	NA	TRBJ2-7	CAIREDREGYEQYF	TGTGCCATCAGGGAGGACAGGGAGGGCTACGAGCAGTACTTC
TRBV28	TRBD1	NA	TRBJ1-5	CATATGGLSNQPQHF	TGTGCCACGGCGACAGGGGGCCTTAGCAATCAGCCCCAGCATTTT
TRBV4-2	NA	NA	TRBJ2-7	CASSQEKFSGDDEQYF	TGTGCCAGCAGCCAAGAAAAGTTTTCGGGGGACGACGAGCAGTACTTC
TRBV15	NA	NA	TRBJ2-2	CATSSFLTGELFF	TGTGCCACCAGCAGTTTCTTAACCGGGGAGCTGTTTTTT
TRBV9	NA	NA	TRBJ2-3	CASSVSRVSTDTQYF	TGTGCCAGCAGCGTATCGAGGGTTAGCACAGATACGCAGTATTTT
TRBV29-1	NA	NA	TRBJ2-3	CSVEEGAGAGGTQYF	TGCAGCGTTGAAGAAGGAGCGGGAGCAGGGGGTACGCAGTATTTT
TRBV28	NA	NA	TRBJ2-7	CVTRGEYEQYF	TGTGTCACAAGGGGGGAGTACGAGCAGTACTTC
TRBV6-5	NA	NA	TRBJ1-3	CASSYSVTGSTIYF	TGTGCCAGCAGTTACTCTGTGACAGGCTCCACCATATATTTT
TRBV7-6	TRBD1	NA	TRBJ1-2	CASSSQGDGYTF	TGTGCCAGCAGCTCCCAGGGGGATGGCTACACCTTC